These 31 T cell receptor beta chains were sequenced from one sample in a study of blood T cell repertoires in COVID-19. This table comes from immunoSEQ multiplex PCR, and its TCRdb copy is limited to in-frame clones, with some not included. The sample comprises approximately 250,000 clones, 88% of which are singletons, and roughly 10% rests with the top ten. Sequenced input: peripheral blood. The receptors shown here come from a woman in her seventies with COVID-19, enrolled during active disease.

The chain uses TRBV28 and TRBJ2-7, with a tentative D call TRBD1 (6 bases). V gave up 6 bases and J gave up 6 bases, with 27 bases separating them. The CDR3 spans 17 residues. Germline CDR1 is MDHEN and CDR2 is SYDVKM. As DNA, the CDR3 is TGTGCCAGCAGCTCCGTATGGGGGACAATTCTAAGTTGCGAGCAGTACTTC. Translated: CASSSVWGTILSCEQYF.

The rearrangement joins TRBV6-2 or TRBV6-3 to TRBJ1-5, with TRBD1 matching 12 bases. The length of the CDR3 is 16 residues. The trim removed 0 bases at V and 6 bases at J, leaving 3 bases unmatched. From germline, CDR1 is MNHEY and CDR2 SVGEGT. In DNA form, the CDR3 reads TGTGCCAGCAGTTACTCGGGACAGGGGGCGCCTCAGCCCCAGCATTTT. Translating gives CASSYSGQGAPQPQHF.

CDR3 in amino acids: CASSYSRTNYNEQFF. DNA for the CDR3: TGTGCCAGCAGTTACTCAAGGACTAACTACAATGAGCAGTTCTTC. V gene TRBV6-5 combines with J gene TRBJ2-1; a possible D gene is TRBD2 (6 bases). Germline lookup yields CDR1 MNHEY and CDR2 SVGAGI. V lost 0 bases and J lost 3, with 9 bases in between. The CDR3 extends over 15 amino acids.

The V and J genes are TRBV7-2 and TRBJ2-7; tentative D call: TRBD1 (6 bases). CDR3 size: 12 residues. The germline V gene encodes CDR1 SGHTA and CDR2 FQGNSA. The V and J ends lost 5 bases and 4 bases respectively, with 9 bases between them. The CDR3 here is CASSQGGYEQYF. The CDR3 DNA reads TGTGCCAGCAGCCAAGGGGGTTACGAGCAGTACTTC.

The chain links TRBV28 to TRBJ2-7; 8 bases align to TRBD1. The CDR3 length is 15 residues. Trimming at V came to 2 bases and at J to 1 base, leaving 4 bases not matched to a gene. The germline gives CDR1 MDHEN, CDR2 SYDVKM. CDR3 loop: CASSLGRQGSYEQYF. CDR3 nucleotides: TGTGCCAGCAGTTTAGGCCGACAGGGGTCCTACGAGCAGTACTTC.

The CDR3 protein is CASRSTAPYEQYF. The CDR3 bases are TGTGCCAGCAGATCGACAGCCCCCTACGAGCAGTACTTC. The chain joins TRBV6-5 to TRBJ2-7, with D possibly being TRBD1 (5 bases). The V and J ends lost 6 bases and 2 bases respectively, with 11 bases between them. Looked up from germline, CDR1 is MNHEY and CDR2 is SVGAGI. This CDR3 is built from 13 residues.

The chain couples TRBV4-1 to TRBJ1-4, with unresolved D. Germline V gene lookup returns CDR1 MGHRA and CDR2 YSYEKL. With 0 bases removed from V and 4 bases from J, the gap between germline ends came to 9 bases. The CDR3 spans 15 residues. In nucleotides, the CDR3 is TGCGCCAGCAGCCAAGAGACAAAAATTAATGAAAAACTGTTTTTT. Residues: CASSQETKINEKLFF.

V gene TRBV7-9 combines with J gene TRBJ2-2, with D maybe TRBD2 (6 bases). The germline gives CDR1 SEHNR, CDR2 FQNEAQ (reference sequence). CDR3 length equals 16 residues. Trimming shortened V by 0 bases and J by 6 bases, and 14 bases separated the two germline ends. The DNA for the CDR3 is TGTGCCAGCAGCTTAGCTGCGGGACCGAGTGCCGGGGAGCTGTTTTTT. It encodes CASSLAAGPSAGELFF. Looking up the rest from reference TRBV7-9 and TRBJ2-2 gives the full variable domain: DTGVSQNPRHKITKRGQNVTFRCDPISEHNRLYWYRQTLGQGPEFLTYFQNEAQLEKSRLLSDRFSAERPKGSFSTLEIQRTEQGDSAMYLCASSLAAGPSAGELFFGEGSRLTVL.

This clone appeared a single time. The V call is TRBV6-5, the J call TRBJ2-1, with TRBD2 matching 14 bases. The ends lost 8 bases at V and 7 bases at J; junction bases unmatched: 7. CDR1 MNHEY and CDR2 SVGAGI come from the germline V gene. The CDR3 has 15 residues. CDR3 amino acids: CASARLAGGGNEQFF. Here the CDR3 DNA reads TGTGCCAGCGCCCGACTAGCGGGAGGGGGGAATGAGCAGTTCTTC.

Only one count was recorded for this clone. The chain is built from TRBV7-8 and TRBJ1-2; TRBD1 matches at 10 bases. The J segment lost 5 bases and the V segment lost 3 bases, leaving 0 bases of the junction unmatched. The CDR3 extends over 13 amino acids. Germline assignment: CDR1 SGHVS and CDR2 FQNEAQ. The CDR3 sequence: CASSLGQGYGYTF. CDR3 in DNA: TGTGCCAGCAGCTTGGGACAGGGGTATGGCTACACCTTC.

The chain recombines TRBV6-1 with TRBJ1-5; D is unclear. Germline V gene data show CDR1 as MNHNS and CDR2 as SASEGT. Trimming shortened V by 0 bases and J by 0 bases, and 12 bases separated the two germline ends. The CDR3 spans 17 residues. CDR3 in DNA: TGTGCCAGCAGTGAAGCCCTGGCAGCGGATAGCAATCAGCCCCAGCATTTT. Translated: CASSEALAADSNQPQHF.

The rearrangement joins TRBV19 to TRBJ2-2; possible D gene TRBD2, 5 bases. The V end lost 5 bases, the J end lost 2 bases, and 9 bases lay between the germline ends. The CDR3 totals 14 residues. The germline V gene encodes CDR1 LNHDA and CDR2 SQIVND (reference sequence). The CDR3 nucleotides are TGTGCCAGTAGTGTTCGGACTAACACCGGGGAGCTGTTTTTT. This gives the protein CASSVRTNTGELFF.

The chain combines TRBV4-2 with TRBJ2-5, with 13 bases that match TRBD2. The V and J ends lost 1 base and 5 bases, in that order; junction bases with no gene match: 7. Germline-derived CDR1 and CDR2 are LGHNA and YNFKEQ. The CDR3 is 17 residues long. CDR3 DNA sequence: TGTGCCAGCAGCCAAGTAACTAGCGGGAGGGCCGTTGAGACCCAGTACTTC. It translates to CASSQVTSGRAVETQYF.

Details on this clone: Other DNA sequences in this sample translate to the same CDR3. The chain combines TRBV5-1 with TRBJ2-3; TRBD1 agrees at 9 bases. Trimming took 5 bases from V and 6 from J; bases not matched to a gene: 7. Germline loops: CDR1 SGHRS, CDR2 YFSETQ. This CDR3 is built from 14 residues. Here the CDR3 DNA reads TGCGCCAGCAGTACTGGACAGGGGACGGATACGCAGTATTTT. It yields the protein CASSTGQGTDTQYF.

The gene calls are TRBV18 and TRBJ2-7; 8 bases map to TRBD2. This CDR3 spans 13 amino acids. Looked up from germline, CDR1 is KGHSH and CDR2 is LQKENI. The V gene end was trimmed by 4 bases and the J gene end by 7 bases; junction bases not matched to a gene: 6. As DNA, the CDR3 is TGTGCCAGCTCACAGGGACTAGTGGAAGAGCAGTACTTC. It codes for CASSQGLVEEQYF.

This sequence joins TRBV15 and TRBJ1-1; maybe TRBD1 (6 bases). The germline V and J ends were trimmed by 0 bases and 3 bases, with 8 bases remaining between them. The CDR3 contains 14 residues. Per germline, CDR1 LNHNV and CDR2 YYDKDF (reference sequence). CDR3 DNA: TGTGCCACCAGCAGAGATTACAGGGACACTGAAGCTTTCTTT. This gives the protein CATSRDYRDTEAFF.

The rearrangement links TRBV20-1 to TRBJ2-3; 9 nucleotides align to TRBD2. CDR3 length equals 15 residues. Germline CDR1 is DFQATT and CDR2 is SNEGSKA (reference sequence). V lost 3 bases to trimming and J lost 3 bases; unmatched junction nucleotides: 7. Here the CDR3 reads CSASARLAGTDTQYF. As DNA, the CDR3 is TGCAGTGCTAGTGCCCGGCTAGCGGGGACAGATACGCAGTATTTT.

The CDR3 nucleotides read TGTGCCAGCAGCGACGAGGCTAGCGGGACCTACAATGAGCAGTTCTTC. This gives the protein CASSDEASGTYNEQFF. The J gene is TRBJ2-1, the V gene TRBV3-1 (or the pseudogene TRBV3-2), with 9 positions matching TRBD2. The CDR3 has 16 amino acids. Germline CDR1 is LGHDT and CDR2 is YNNKEL (reference sequence). The V segment lost 5 bases and the J segment 2 bases; nucleotides outside the gene matches: 7.

CDR3 coding DNA: TGCGCCAGCAGCCCTCCGAACACCGGGGAGCTGTTTTTT. It encodes CASSPPNTGELFF. V usage is TRBV5-1 and J usage is TRBJ2-2; D not certain. CDR1 is SGHRS, CDR2 YFSETQ, per germline. V was trimmed by 4 bases and J by 0 bases, leaving 4 bases between them. The CDR3 extends over 13 amino acids.

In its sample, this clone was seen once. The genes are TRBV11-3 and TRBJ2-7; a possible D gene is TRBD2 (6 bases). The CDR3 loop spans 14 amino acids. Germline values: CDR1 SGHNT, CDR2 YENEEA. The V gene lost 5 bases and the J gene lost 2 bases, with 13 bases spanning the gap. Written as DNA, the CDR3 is TGTGCCAGCAGCGGGGGACTCCAAACCTACGAGCAGTACTTC. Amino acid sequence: CASSGGLQTYEQYF.

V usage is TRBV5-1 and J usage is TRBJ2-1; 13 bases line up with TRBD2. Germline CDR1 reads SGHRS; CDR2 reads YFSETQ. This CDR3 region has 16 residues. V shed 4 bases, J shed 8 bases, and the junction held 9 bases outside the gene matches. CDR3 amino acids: CASSGLLAGGPDEQFF. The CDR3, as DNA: TGCGCCAGCAGCGGACTACTAGCGGGAGGGCCCGATGAGCAGTTCTTC.

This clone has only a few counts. The CDR3 reads CASEGVRNQPQHF. In nucleotides, the CDR3 is TGCGCCAGCGAGGGGGTAAGAAATCAGCCCCAGCATTTT. The chain joins TRBV10-1 to TRBJ1-5, with a weak D call TRBD1 (6 bases). The CDR3 consists of 13 residues. The V and J ends lost 8 bases and 4 bases respectively, with 12 bases between them. The germline V gene encodes CDR1 WNHNN and CDR2 SYGVQD (reference sequence).

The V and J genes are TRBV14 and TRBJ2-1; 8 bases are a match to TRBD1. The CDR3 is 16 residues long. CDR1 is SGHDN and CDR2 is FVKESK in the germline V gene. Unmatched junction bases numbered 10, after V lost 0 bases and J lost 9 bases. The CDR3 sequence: CASSQELWTGKVEQFF. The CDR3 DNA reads TGTGCCAGCAGCCAAGAACTATGGACAGGGAAGGTTGAGCAGTTCTTC.

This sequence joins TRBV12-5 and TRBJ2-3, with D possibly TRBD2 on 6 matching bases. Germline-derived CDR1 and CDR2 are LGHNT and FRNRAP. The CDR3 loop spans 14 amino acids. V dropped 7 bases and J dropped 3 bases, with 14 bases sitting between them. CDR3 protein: CASARYGSTDTQYF. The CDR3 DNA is TGTGCTAGTGCCCGGTACGGGAGTACAGATACGCAGTATTTT.

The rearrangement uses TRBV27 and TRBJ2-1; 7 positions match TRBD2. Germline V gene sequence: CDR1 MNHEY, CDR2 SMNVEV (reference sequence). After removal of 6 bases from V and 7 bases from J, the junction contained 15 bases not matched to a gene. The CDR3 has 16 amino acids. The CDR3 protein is CASRVGSAGAINEQFF. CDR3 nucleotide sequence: TGTGCCAGCAGAGTTGGTTCGGCGGGAGCGATAAATGAGCAGTTCTTC.

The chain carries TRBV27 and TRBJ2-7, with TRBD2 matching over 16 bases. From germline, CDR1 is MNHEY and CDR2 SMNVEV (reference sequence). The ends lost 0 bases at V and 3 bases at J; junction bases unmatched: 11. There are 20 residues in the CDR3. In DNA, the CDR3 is TGTGCCAGCAGTTTATCCCCCCCGGGACTAGCGGGAGGGCGGGTCTACGAGCAGTACTTC. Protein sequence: CASSLSPPGLAGGRVYEQYF.

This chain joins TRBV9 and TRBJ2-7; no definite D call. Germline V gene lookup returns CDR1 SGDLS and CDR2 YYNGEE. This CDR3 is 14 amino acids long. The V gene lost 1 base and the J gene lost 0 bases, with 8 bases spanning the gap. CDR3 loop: CASSVSPSSYEQYF. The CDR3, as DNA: TGTGCCAGCAGCGTATCCCCGAGCTCCTACGAGCAGTACTTC. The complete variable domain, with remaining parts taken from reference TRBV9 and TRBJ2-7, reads DSGVTQTPKHLITATGQRVTLRCSPRSGDLSVYWYQQSLDQGLQFLIQYYNGEERAKGNILERFSAQQFPDLHSELNLSSLELGDSALYFCASSVSPSSYEQYFGPGTRLTVT.

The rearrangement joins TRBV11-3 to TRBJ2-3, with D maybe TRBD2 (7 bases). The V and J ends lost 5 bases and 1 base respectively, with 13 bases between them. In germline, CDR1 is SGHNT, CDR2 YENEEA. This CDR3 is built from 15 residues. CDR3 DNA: TGTGCCAGCAGCGGCAGGGGAGGGGGCACAGATACGCAGTATTTT. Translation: CASSGRGGGTDTQYF. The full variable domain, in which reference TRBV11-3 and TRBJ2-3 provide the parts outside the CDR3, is EAGVVQSPRYKIIEKKQPVAFWCNPISGHNTLYWYLQNLGQGPELLIRYENEEAVDDSQLPKDRFSAERLKGVDSTLKIQPAELGDSAVYLCASSGRGGGTDTQYFGPGTRLTVL.

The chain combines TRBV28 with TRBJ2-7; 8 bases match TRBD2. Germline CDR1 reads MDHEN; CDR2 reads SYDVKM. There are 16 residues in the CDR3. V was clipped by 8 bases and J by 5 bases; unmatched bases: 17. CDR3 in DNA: TGTGCCAGCGGTCAGAAGGTAACGGGAGGGATCGACGAGCAGTACTTC. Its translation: CASGQKVTGGIDEQYF.

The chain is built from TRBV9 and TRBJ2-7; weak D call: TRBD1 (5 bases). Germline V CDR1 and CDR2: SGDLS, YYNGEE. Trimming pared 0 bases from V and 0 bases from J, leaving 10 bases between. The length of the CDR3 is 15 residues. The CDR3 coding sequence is TGTGCCAGCAGCGTAGGGCAGGGCCTCTCCTACGAGCAGTACTTC. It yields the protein CASSVGQGLSYEQYF.

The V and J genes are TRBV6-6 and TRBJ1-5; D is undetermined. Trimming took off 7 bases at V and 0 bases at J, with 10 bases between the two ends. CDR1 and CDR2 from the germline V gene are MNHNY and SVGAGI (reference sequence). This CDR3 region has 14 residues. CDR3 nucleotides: TGTGCCAGCACCCTTCGTAATAGCAATCAGCCCCAGCATTTT. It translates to CASTLRNSNQPQHF.